These T cell receptor beta chains were read from a single sample in a study of blood T cells in healthy people across ages. Using its own MiXCR run on the 5' RACE reads, TCRdb lists one record per CDR3 protein. In the table there are about 680,000 distinct CDR3 sequences, approximately 49% of which are singletons. The sequenced sample was blood. The receptors come from a woman aged 55-70 years in good health. The CDR3 runs from the conserved cysteine through the conserved F or W. A D gene is named only where the DNA matches it firmly. Rows give clone size only sometimes, using once, few, many, or a class for an expanded clone.

>TRBV5-1|NA|NA|TRBJ2-3
TGCGCCAGCAGCCCAGTTGACGGGAGAGTGGATACGCAGTATTTT
CASSPVDGRVDTQYF
>TRBV30|TRBD1|NA|TRBJ2-2
TGTGCCTGGGGGACAGGGTTCGCCGGGGAGCTGTTTTTT
CAWGTGFAGELFF
>TRBV4-2|TRBD2|NA|TRBJ2-3
TGTGCCAGCAGCCAAGATCTATCCTCGGGACTAGCGGGAGTAACAGATACGCAGTATTTT
CASSQDLSSGLAGVTDTQYF
>TRBV7-2|NA|NA|TRBJ2-7
TGTGCCAGCCGCGCCTCTTCCAGTACCTACGAGCAGTACTTC
CASRASSSTYEQYF
>TRBV7-9|TRBD1|NA|TRBJ1-1
TGTGCCAGCAGCCGACGGACAGGGAACTTGAACACTGAAGCTTTCTTT
CASSRRTGNLNTEAFF
>TRBV20-1|NA|few|TRBJ2-1
TGCAGTGCTAGAGATCTGGTCTTCCCCACCGACAATGAGCAGTTCTTC
CSARDLVFPTDNEQFF
>TRBV7-9|TRBD2|many|TRBJ2-1
TGTGCCAGCAGCTTAGCGCTCGCGGGGGCCTACAATGAGCAGTTCTTC
CASSLALAGAYNEQFF
>TRBV29-1|NA|few|TRBJ2-1
TGCAGCGTTGGAGCCTCGGGGGGCCTTCGCTCCTACAATGAGCAGTTCTTC
CSVGASGGLRSYNEQFF
>TRBV10-3|TRBD2|few|TRBJ2-7
TGTGCCATCAGTGAGTCAGGGACTAGCGGGAGTATTTACGAGCAGTACTTC
CAISESGTSGSIYEQYF
>TRBV3-1|NA|NA|TRBJ1-5
TGTGCCAGCAGCCAAGATCGGGTGAAGCCCCAGCATTTT
CASSQDRVKPQHF
>TRBV2|TRBD1|NA|TRBJ1-2
TGTGCCAGCGCCCGGGACAGGAGGGACTATGGCTACACCTTC
CASARDRRDYGYTF
>TRBV4-3|TRBD1|few|TRBJ1-2
TGCGCCAGCAGCCAAGCCATGGACAGGTCGTATGGCTACACCTTC
CASSQAMDRSYGYTF
>TRBV11-2|NA|NA|TRBJ2-1
TGTGCCAGCAGATTCACGCCCGAGGGAGGCGGCTACAATGAGCAGTTCTTC
CASRFTPEGGGYNEQFF
>TRBV2|NA|NA|TRBJ2-5
TGTGCCAGAAATCAGGGGCGCCAAGAGACCCAGTACTTC
CARNQGRQETQYF
>TRBV29-1|NA|once|TRBJ2-1
TGCAGCTTAACCACCGGGACGGAGCAAGAGACCCAGTTCTTC
CSLTTGTEQETQFF
>TRBV28|NA|once|TRBJ2-1
TGTGCCAGCAGTTTTATAGGGTACAGTTACAATGAGCAGTTCTTC
CASSFIGYSYNEQFF
>TRBV20-1|TRBD1|NA|TRBJ2-5
TGCAGTGCTACGGCCGGGACAGGGGGCTTTGCGCAGTACTTC
CSATAGTGGFAQYF
>TRBV4-1|NA|once|TRBJ2-7
TGCGCCAGCAGCCAACGCACAGGAGTTTCCTACAATGAGCAGTACTTC
CASSQRTGVSYNEQYF
>TRBV7-9|TRBD2|NA|TRBJ2-7
TGTGCCAGCAGCTTTAGCGGGAGTACCCACGAGCAGTACTTC
CASSFSGSTHEQYF
>TRBV18|TRBD2|once|TRBJ2-2
TGTGCCAGCTCACATCTACCGCCCCAGCGGGAAAACACCGGGGAGCTGTTTTTT
CASSHLPPQRENTGELFF
>TRBV7-2|NA|few|TRBJ2-7
TGTGCCAGCAGCTTAGCGATTCCCCCCCTCTACGAGCAGTACTTC
CASSLAIPPLYEQYF
>TRBV2|NA|few|TRBJ2-3
TGTGCCAGCAGTGCCTCTAGGGGCAGAATCACAGATACGCAGTATTTT
CASSASRGRITDTQYF
>TRBV7-6|TRBD2|NA|TRBJ2-1
TGTGCCAGCAGCCCTGGACTAGCGGCTGACCAGTTCTTC
CASSPGLAADQFF
>TRBV5-1|NA|few|TRBJ1-2
TGCGCCAGCAGTATTGGGGGGGGCTATGGCTACACCTTC
CASSIGGGYGYTF
>TRBV14|NA|NA|TRBJ2-6
TGTGCCACAAGGGCCTCTGGGGCCAACGTCCTGACTTTC
CATRASGANVLTF
>TRBV7-2|TRBD2|NA|TRBJ2-1
TGTGTCAGCAGCTCACGGGAGGGACCCTCCTACAATGAGCAGTTCTTC
CVSSSREGPSYNEQFF
>TRBV7-3|TRBD2|few|TRBJ2-3
TGTGCCAGCAGCTTATGGGGTACCGGGACTAGCGGGAGAGGCACAGATACGCAGTATTTT
CASSLWGTGTSGRGTDTQYF
>TRBV5-1|TRBD2|NA|TRBJ2-5
TGCGCCAGCAGCCCCAGACTAGCGGGAGTGCCCAGTGAGCAGTACTTC
CASSPRLAGVPSEQYF
>TRBV30|NA|few|TRBJ2-1
TGTGCCTGGAGCCGAACAGATGCCAATGAGCAGTTCTTC
CAWSRTDANEQFF
>TRBV7-2|TRBD1|NA|TRBJ2-7
TGTGCCAGCAGCTTAGGAGTAGGACAGGGAAGTGGCGAGCAGTACTTC
CASSLGVGQGSGEQYF
>TRBV29-1|NA|NA|TRBJ1-2
TGCAGCGTTGATGGAGCCCCCCCCGGGTACCTCTCTAACTATGGCTACACCTTC
CSVDGAPPGYLSNYGYTF
>TRBV2|NA|NA|TRBJ2-3
TGTGCCAGCAAGGCTAGCACAGATACGCAGTATTTT
CASKASTDTQYF
>TRBV6-6|NA|few|TRBJ2-7
TGTGCCAGCAGCCCCGTGGGCGCTACCTACGAGCAGTACTTC
CASSPVGATYEQYF
>TRBV7-2|NA|NA|TRBJ1-2
TGTGCCAGCAGCTTAGAGGGGAGCGGTAACTATGGCTACACCTTC
CASSLEGSGNYGYTF
>TRBV4-2|NA|few|TRBJ1-2
TGTGCCAGCAGCCAAGATGGGGGAGGGCGGCGAGCTTCGCGGGATGGCTACACCTTC
CASSQDGGGRRASRDGYTF
>TRBV11-3|NA|NA|TRBJ2-2
TGTGCCAGCAGCCAAGGGGGGACTTCCGGGGAGCTGTTTTTT
CASSQGGTSGELFF
>TRBV20-1|NA|NA|TRBJ2-1
TGCAGTGCTAGGTGGGGGTTATCCTACAATGAGCAGTTCTTC
CSARWGLSYNEQFF
>TRBV28|NA|once|TRBJ1-1
TGTGCCAGCAACCCGACAGTTAACACTGAAGCTTTCTTT
CASNPTVNTEAFF
>TRBV4-3|NA|few|TRBJ2-6
TGCGCCAGCAGCCACGACGACCATCGGACTACCTCCGGGGCCAACGTCCTGACTTTC
CASSHDDHRTTSGANVLTF